This TCR beta chain came from a study of T cell responses to AZD1222 COVID-19 vaccine. General study results and limits: Only a handful of AZD1222 recipients, roughly six in all, had baseline seropositivity.

Profiled with immunoSEQ multiplex PCR; TCRdb holds only in-frame clones, not every one. The profile covers approximately 120,000 clones, with about 89% appearing a single time and 4.4% taken by the ten largest. Worth noting for this clone: Its antigen remains unidentified.

The CDR3 runs to 16 residues. The V gene lost 5 bases and the J gene lost 7 bases, with 21 bases spanning the gap. From germline, CDR1 is SGHTA and CDR2 FQGTGA. The rearrangement joins TRBV7-3 to TRBJ2-1, with D maybe TRBD1 (6 bases). The sequencing here drew on peripheral blood, taken 28 days after the second AZD1222 dose. The source is an adult who received the AZD1222 COVID-19 vaccine. CDR3 coding DNA: TGTGCCAGCAGCCGCCCGGGCGCAGGGCAGGGGAATGAGCAGTTCTTC. Its protein is CASSRPGAGQGNEQFF.